This TCR beta chain was captured in a study of CD8 T cells in Susac syndrome. In the study overall: Treatment at blood withdrawal was none, corticosteroids, or intravenous immunoglobulin alone in Susac syndrome patients.

Details on this clonotype: Its specificity is unknown.

Isolation of CD8+ and CD4+ T cells was performed negatively, whereas enrichment of TEMRA cells was done by FACS. Study observations and caveats: Across the total CD8+ repertoires, more than 15 Susac-specific public clones were detected, and across the CD8+ TEMRA repertoires, roughly five such clones were detected. TEMRA cells and active patients showed peak Susac CD8+ clonal expansion.

The germline V and J ends were trimmed by 2 bases and 1 base, with 8 bases remaining between them. Looked up from germline, CDR1 is SEHNR and CDR2 is FQNEAQ (reference sequence). This CDR3 has 14 amino acids. With random hexamers, reverse transcription was performed on about 0.45 to 1 ug of RNA. TCRdb re-called the immunoSEQ multiplex PCR reads with MiXCR, one entry per CDR3 protein. The data show about 120,000 distinct CDR3 sequences, around 94% seen once. The chain employs TRBV7-9 and TRBJ1-1, with D hard to call. This TCR came from a human donor with Susac syndrome. The specimen was CD8+ T cells from PBMCs. CDR3 region: CASSLPSENTEAFF. DNA for the CDR3: TGTGCCAGCAGCTTACCATCCGAGAACACTGAAGCTTTCTTT.